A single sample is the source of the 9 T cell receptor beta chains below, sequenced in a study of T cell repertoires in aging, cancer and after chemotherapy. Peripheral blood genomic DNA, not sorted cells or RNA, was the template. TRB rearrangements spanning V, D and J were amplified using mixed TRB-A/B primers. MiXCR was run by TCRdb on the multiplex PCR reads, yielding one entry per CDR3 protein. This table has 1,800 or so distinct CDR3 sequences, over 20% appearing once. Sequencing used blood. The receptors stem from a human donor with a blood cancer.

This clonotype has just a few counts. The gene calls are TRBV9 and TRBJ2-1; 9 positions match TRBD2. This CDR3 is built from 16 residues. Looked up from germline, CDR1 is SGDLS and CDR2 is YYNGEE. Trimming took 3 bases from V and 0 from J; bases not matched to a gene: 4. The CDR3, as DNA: TGTGCCAGCAGCGATAGCGGGAGTGGCTCCTACAATGAGCAGTTCTTC. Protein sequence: CASSDSGSGSYNEQFF.

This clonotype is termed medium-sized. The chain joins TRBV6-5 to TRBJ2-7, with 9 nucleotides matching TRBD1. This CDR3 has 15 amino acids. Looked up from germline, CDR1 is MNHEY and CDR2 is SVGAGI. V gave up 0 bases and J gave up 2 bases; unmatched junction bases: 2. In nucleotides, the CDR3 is TGTGCCAGCAGTTACTCACAGGGGGCGCCCTACGAGCAGTACTTC. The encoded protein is CASSYSQGAPYEQYF.

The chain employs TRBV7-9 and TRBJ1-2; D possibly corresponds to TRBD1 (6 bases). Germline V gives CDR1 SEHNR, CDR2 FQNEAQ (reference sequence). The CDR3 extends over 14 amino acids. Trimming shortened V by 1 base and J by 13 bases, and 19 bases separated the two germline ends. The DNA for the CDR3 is TGTGCCAGCAGCTTAGAGGGGACATCCTACGGGTGCACCTTC. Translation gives CASSLEGTSYGCTF.

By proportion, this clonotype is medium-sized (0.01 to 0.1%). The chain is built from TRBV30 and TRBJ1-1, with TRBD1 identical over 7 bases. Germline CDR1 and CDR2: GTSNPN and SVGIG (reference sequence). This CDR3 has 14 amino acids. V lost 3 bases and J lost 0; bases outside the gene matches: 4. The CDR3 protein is CAWSPGQLNTEAFF. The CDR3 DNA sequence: TGTGCCTGGAGCCCGGGACAGCTGAACACTGAAGCTTTCTTT.

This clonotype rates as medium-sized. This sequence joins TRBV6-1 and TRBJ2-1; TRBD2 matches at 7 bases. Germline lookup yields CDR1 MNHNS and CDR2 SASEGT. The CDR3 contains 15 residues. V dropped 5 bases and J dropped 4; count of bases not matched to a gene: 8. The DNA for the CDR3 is TGTGCCAGCAGTCCCTGGGGTAGCGGGTACAATGAGCAGTTCTTC. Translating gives CASSPWGSGYNEQFF.

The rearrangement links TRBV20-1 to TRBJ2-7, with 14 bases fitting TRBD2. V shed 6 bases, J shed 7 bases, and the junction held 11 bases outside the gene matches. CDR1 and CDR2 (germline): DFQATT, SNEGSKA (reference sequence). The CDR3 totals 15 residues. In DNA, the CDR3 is TGCAGTGCCGAGTCGGGACTAGCGGGAGCGGGAGAGCAGTACTTC. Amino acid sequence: CSAESGLAGAGEQYF.

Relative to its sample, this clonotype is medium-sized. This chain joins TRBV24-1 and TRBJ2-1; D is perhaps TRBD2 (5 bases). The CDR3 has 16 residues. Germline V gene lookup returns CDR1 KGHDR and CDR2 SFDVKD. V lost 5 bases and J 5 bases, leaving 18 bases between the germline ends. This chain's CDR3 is CATSASFAGKNNEQFF. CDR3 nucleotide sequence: TGTGCCACCAGTGCCTCCTTCGCCGGGAAGAACAATGAGCAGTTCTTC.

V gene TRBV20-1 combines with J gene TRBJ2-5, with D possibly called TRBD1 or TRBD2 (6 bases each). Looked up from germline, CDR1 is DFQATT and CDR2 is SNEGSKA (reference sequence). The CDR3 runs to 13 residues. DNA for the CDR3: TGCAGCGCCCCGGGGGCAGTTCAAGAGACCCAGTACTTC. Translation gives CSAPGAVQETQYF.

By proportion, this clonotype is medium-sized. CDR3 loop: CSVDISGQGRSYTF. CDR3 nucleotide sequence: TGCAGCGTCGATATTTCGGGACAGGGAAGGAGCTACACCTTC. This chain links TRBV29-1 with TRBJ1-2, with 9 positions matching TRBD1. V lost 6 bases, J lost 9 bases, and 14 bases stayed unmatched. Germline V gene lookup returns CDR1 SQVTM and CDR2 ANQGSEA. The CDR3 extends over 14 amino acids. Based on the CDR3 plus reference TRBV29-1 and TRBJ1-2, the full variable domain is SAVISQKPSRDICQRGTSLTIQCQVDSQVTMMFWYRQQPGQSLTLIATANQGSEATYESGFVIDKFPISRPNLTFSTLTVSNMSPEDSSIYLCSVDISGQGRSYTFGSGTRLTVV.